This T cell receptor (beta chain) was captured by sequencing in a study of T cells in Graves' hyperthyroidism and ophthalmopathy. Exclusion criteria comprised uncontrolled infection, other autoimmune disease, pregnancy or lactation. Together with thyroid ultrasound, orbital computed tomography, serum thyroxine and TRAb, clinical symptoms were used for diagnoses. PBMCs were collected from an approximately 9.2 ml volume of fresh peripheral blood. Germline assignment: CDR1 MNHNS and CDR2 SASEGT. The CDR3 runs 14 residues. Trimming left V 3 bases short and J 5 bases short, with 13 bases between. This clonotype has more than one count but fewer than ten. Researchers took RNA transcripts and amplified the TCR beta CDR3 regions from them. The TCR CDR3 first-round RT-PCR relied on the HTBI primer set. TCRdb processed the multiplex PCR reads anew with MiXCR; each CDR3 protein has one entry. The table records fewer than 750,000 distinct CDR3 sequences, roughly 14% of them present only once.

Sequencing was done on a sample of blood. This TCR derives from a woman aged 40 to 55 with Graves' ophthalmopathy. The gene calls are TRBV6-1 and TRBJ2-5; D possibly corresponds to TRBD2 (5 bases). CDR3 DNA: TGTGCCAGCAGTGACGACCGGGGTTGGGAGACCCAGTACTTC. The encoded protein is CASSDDRGWETQYF.